This T cell receptor (beta chain) was identified in a study of T and B cells in COVID-19 patients. General study points: Clonality of TRB repertoires was high in active COVID-19; recovery brought above-healthy diversity and richness. Of under 2,500 TCR clusters found only in the recovered cohort, 31 had low generation probability. Patients with COVID-19 reportedly showed strongly skewed T cell receptor beta variable and joining gene usage.

Blood genomic DNA input for TRB amplification was about 220-500 ng. Multiplex PCR with BIOMED2 TRB-A/B primer pools amplified TRB rearrangements. From the multiplex PCR reads, TCRdb called clonotypes with MiXCR, one entry per CDR3 protein. The data hold over a thousand distinct CDR3 sequences, with about a quarter observed a single time. Concerning this clonotype: The antigen is unknown.

Germline V lookup: CDR1 LNHDA, CDR2 SQIVND (reference sequence). J lost 1 base, V lost 9 bases, and 19 bases had no gene match. This CDR3 has 19 residues. The chain carries TRBV19 and TRBJ2-3, with 10 bases aligning to TRBD2. Material for sequencing was blood. The source of this sequence is a human donor with active COVID-19. Written as DNA, the CDR3 is TGTGCCAGCAGTTACACTAGCGGGATCAACCTAGGGGGCACAGATACGCAGTATTTT. Protein: CASSYTSGINLGGTDTQYF.